Following are 20 T cell receptor beta chains from one sample sequenced in a study of Ad26.COV2.S vaccination and SARS-CoV-2 variants. Sequencing was performed with immunoSEQ multiplex PCR; in TCRdb, only in-frame clones are kept and a portion is missing. Of 360,000 or so clones listed, over 75% were seen once; the top ten hold 1.5% to 2%. This sample's treatment: about 20 received Ad26.COV2.S at low or high dose, single or two shots; five or six received placebo; per-sample allocation not given. Material that was analyzed had been drawn on day 63 after the first vaccine or placebo injection. This specimen was peripheral blood, taken in a trial of Ad26.COV2.S vaccine versus placebo. The origin of the receptors is a person aged 18 to 59 who received the Ad26.COV2.S COVID-19 vaccine or a placebo.

CDR3 region: CASSADRVGAGANVLTF. CDR3 sequence (DNA): TGTGCCAGTAGTGCCGACCGGGTAGGGGCTGGGGCCAACGTCCTGACTTTC. The chain links TRBV19 to TRBJ2-6, with a tentative D call TRBD1 (5 bases). This CDR3 region has 17 residues. The V end lost 5 bases, the J end lost 2 bases, and 16 bases lay between the germline ends. CDR1 is LNHDA and CDR2 is SQIVND in the germline V gene (reference sequence).

The CDR3 loop is CASSQDGTVNSPLHF. The CDR3 DNA sequence: TGTGCCAGCAGCCAAGACGGGACAGTCAATTCACCCCTCCACTTT. The genes are TRBV4-2 and TRBJ1-6; 7 nucleotides match TRBD1. The germline V gene has CDR1 LGHNA and CDR2 YNFKEQ. The V and J ends lost 0 bases and 7 bases, in that order; junction bases with no gene match: 3. The length of the CDR3 is 15 residues.

The V call is TRBV6-2 or TRBV6-3, the J call TRBJ2-5; 13 bases line up with TRBD2. The V gene's germline CDR1 is MNHEY and CDR2 SVGEGT. J was trimmed by 5 bases and V by 4 bases; bases with no gene match: 7. This CDR3 is built from 16 residues. CDR3 nucleotides: TGTGCCAGCAGTTGGACTAGCGGGAGTGTGTCGGAGACCCAGTACTTC. This gives the protein CASSWTSGSVSETQYF.

Worth noting for this clone: Other DNA variants within this sample encode the same CDR3. The gene calls are TRBV19 and TRBJ1-5; D is undetermined. The V gene lost 6 bases and the J gene lost 0 bases, with 9 bases spanning the gap. This CDR3 has 14 amino acids. CDR1 and CDR2 (germline): LNHDA, SQIVND (reference sequence). CDR3 DNA: TGTGCCAGTAGGGGCAGAGATAGCAATCAGCCCCAGCATTTT. Translating gives CASRGRDSNQPQHF.

This chain connects TRBV29-1 to TRBJ2-5; D uncertain. Germline V CDR1 and CDR2: SQVTM, ANQGSEA. Trimming cost V 7 bases and J 1 base, with 13 bases left between them. The CDR3 is made up of 13 amino acids. CDR3 sequence (DNA): TGCAGCGGGAACTTCGGGCGCCAAGAGACCCAGTACTTC. It codes for CSGNFGRQETQYF.

The table lists this clone with a count of one. The gene calls are TRBV2 and TRBJ1-4; 7 bases agree with TRBD1. J was trimmed by 7 bases and V by 6 bases; bases with no gene match: 5. The CDR3 has 13 residues. Germline CDR1 and CDR2: SNHLY and FYNNEI. CDR3: CASSRQGREKLFF. The DNA for the CDR3 is TGTGCCAGCAGCCGACAGGGCCGTGAAAAACTGTTTTTT.

The V and J genes are TRBV5-1 and TRBJ1-6; the match to TRBD1 covers 10 bases. Trimming took 2 bases from V and 10 from J; bases not matched to a gene: 6. Germline V gives CDR1 SGHRS, CDR2 YFSETQ. The CDR3 totals 15 residues. The CDR3 reads CASSFDGQGGSPLHF. The CDR3 DNA sequence: TGCGCCAGCAGCTTTGATGGACAGGGGGGATCACCCCTCCACTTT.

The rearrangement joins TRBV27 to TRBJ1-2; D remains unclear. The CDR3 extends over 12 amino acids. Germline V gene lookup returns CDR1 MNHEY and CDR2 SMNVEV (reference sequence). Trimming removed 6 bases at V and 4 bases at J, with 9 bases between. CDR3 loop: CASRGSAYGYTF. For the CDR3, the DNA is TGTGCCAGCAGGGGGTCGGCCTATGGCTACACCTTC.

J is TRBJ2-7 and V is TRBV12-3 or TRBV12-4; 8 bases align to TRBD1. With 7 bases clipped from V and 1 base from J, the junction kept 3 bases outside the gene matches. The CDR3 consists of 13 residues. CDR3 amino acids: CASTRTGSYEQYF. CDR3 sequence (DNA): TGTGCCAGCACCAGGACAGGGTCCTACGAGCAGTACTTC.

This chain joins TRBV10-3 and TRBJ1-3; TRBD1 is a possible D gene (6 bases). Germline CDR1 ENHRY, CDR2 SYGVKD. The CDR3 totals 15 residues. The V and J ends lost 3 bases and 2 bases respectively, with 11 bases between them. The CDR3 reads CAISDTGSAGNTIYF. CDR3 DNA: TGTGCCATCAGTGATACAGGGAGCGCTGGAAACACCATATATTTT.

The chain uses TRBV6-1 and TRBJ2-1, with 11 bases lining up with TRBD2. The length of the CDR3 is 16 residues. V lost 3 bases and J lost 6; bases outside the gene matches: 7. Germline V lookup: CDR1 MNHNS, CDR2 SASEGT. CDR3 amino acids: CASSDLPLAGGNEQFF. CDR3 bases: TGTGCCAGCAGTGACCTTCCGCTAGCGGGAGGCAATGAGCAGTTCTTC.

V and J are TRBV3-1 (or the pseudogene TRBV3-2) and TRBJ2-1; D is possibly TRBD2 (6 bases). The CDR3 loop spans 15 amino acids. Looked up from germline, CDR1 is LGHDT and CDR2 is YNNKEL (reference sequence). V was trimmed by 3 bases and J by 8 bases, leaving 17 bases between them. CDR3 sequence (DNA): TGTGCCAGCAGCCACGAAAACGGGAGAAGCGATGAGCAGTTCTTC. This gives the protein CASSHENGRSDEQFF.

The chain has TRBV5-4 and TRBJ2-2; 12 bases agree with TRBD2. In germline, CDR1 is SGHNT, CDR2 YYREEE (reference sequence). The CDR3 is 16 amino acids. V lost 4 bases, J lost 8 bases, and 9 bases stayed unmatched. CDR3 in amino acids: CASSPGLAGSTGELFF. DNA for the CDR3: TGTGCCAGCAGCCCTGGACTAGCGGGATCCACGGGGGAGCTGTTTTTT.

The chain combines TRBV3-1 (or the pseudogene TRBV3-2) with TRBJ2-1, with 10 bases identical to TRBD1. V gave up 6 bases and J gave up 10 bases; unmatched junction bases: 0. The CDR3 has 11 residues. CDR1 and CDR2 (germline): LGHDT, YNNKEL (reference sequence). The CDR3: CASRGQGEQFF. The CDR3 DNA is TGTGCCAGCAGGGGACAGGGGGAGCAGTTCTTC.

The chain employs TRBV30 and TRBJ2-3; 9 bases are shared with TRBD2. This CDR3 region has 17 residues. Germline V CDR1 and CDR2: GTSNPN, SVGIG (reference sequence). The V and J ends lost 2 bases and 0 bases, in that order; junction bases with no gene match: 9. For the CDR3, the DNA is TGTGCCTGGAGTAGCCTAGCGGGACCCCCTAGCACAGATACGCAGTATTTT. Translated, it gives CAWSSLAGPPSTDTQYF.

This sequence joins TRBV6-5 and TRBJ1-2; D is perhaps TRBD1 (6 bases). The CDR3 consists of 15 residues. Germline V gives CDR1 MNHEY, CDR2 SVGAGI. The V and J ends lost 4 bases and 2 bases respectively, with 14 bases between them. The CDR3 sequence: CASSFHRDINYGYTF. The CDR3 DNA follows: TGTGCCAGCAGTTTCCACCGGGACATAAACTATGGCTACACCTTC.

DNA of the CDR3: TGTGCCAGCACCCGGACAGGGGGTGTCTATGGCTACACCTTC. The encoded protein is CASTRTGGVYGYTF. This chain connects TRBV6-5 to TRBJ1-2; TRBD1 matches at 10 bases. Germline values: CDR1 MNHEY, CDR2 SVGAGI. V gave up 7 bases and J gave up 4 bases; unmatched junction bases: 6. This CDR3 is 14 amino acids long.

This clone was counted a single time. The V gene is TRBV5-1, the J gene TRBJ2-4; D is perhaps TRBD2 (7 bases). The CDR3 extends over 19 amino acids. Per germline, CDR1 SGHRS and CDR2 YFSETQ. Trimming cost V 5 bases and J 1 base, with 25 bases left between them. The CDR3 region is CASRPEWEGGGLAKNIQYF. As DNA, the CDR3 is TGCGCCAGCAGACCCGAATGGGAGGGGGGAGGTCTGGCCAAAAACATTCAGTACTTC. The variable domain in full, with the rest retrieved from reference TRBV5-1 and TRBJ2-4, is KAGVTQTPRYLIKTRGQQVTLSCSPISGHRSVSWYQQTPGQGLQFLFEYFSETQRNKGNFPGRFSGRQFSNSRSEMNVSTLELGDSALYLCASRPEWEGGGLAKNIQYFGAGTRLSVL.

The CDR3: CASSQDRGAQASTDTQYF. The CDR3 DNA is TGCGCCAGCAGCCAAGATAGGGGTGCTCAAGCTAGCACAGATACGCAGTATTTT. The V gene is TRBV4-1, the J gene TRBJ2-3, with D possibly matching TRBD1 (5 bases). Trimming took 0 bases from V and 0 from J, leaving 16 bases between them. This CDR3 is built from 18 residues. Germline assignment: CDR1 MGHRA and CDR2 YSYEKL.

V usage is TRBV6-1 and J usage is TRBJ1-5; 8 bases are shared with TRBD1. This CDR3 is 18 amino acids long. Germline V gene sequence: CDR1 MNHNS, CDR2 SASEGT. V lost 2 bases to trimming and J lost 6 bases; unmatched junction nucleotides: 15. In DNA, the CDR3 is TGTGCCAGCAGTGAAATCCTCCCCTCTCAGGGGGCCTTTCAGCCCCAGCATTTT. As protein: CASSEILPSQGAFQPQHF.